This record concerns one T cell receptor (beta chain) sequence. CDR1 and CDR2 (germline): SGHTA, FQGNSA. The CDR3 sequence is 15 residues long. Germline trimming cut 5 bases from V and 2 bases from J; bases unmatched to any gene: 8. The data originate from a study of blood T cell repertoires in COVID-19. Overall study context: Italy, Spain and the United States were the sources of the convalescent and acute COVID-19 samples.

This table comes from immunoSEQ multiplex PCR, and its TCRdb copy is limited to in-frame clones, with some not included. The table lists tens of thousands of clones, less than 90% of them singletons. The TCR comes from an older man with acute or convalescent COVID-19. The sample consisted of peripheral blood. The chain combines TRBV7-2 with TRBJ2-7, with 8 bases identical to TRBD1. This CDR3 reads CASSPGQGIPYEQYF. As DNA, the CDR3 is TGTGCCAGCAGCCCCGGACAGGGAATACCCTACGAGCAGTACTTC.